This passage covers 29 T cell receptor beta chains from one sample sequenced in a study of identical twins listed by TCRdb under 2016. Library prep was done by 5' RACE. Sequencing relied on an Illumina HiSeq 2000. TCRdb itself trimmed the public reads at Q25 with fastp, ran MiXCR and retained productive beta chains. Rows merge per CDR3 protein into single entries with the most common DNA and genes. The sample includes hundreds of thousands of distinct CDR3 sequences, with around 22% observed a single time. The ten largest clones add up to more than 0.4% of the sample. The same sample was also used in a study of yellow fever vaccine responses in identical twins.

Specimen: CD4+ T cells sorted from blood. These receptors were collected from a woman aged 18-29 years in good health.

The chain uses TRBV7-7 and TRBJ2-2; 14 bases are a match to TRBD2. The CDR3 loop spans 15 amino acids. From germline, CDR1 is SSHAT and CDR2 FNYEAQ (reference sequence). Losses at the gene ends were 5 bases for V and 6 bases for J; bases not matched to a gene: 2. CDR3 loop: CASSKGLAGAGELFF. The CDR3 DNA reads TGTGCCAGCAGCAAGGGACTAGCGGGAGCCGGGGAGCTGTTTTTT.

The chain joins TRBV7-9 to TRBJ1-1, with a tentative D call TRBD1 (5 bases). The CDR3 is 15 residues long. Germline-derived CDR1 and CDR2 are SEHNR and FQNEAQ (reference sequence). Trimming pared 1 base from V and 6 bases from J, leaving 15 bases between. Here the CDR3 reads CASSLGGGGDSEAFF. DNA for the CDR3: TGTGCCAGCAGCTTAGGGGGCGGGGGAGACTCTGAAGCTTTCTTT.

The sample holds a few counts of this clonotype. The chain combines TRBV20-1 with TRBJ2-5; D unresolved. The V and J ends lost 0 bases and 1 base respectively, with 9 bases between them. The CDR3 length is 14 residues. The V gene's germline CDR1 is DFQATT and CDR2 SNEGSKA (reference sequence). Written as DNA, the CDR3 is TGCAGTGCTAGAGATCAGGTGGCCCAAGAGACCCAGTACTTC. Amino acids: CSARDQVAQETQYF.

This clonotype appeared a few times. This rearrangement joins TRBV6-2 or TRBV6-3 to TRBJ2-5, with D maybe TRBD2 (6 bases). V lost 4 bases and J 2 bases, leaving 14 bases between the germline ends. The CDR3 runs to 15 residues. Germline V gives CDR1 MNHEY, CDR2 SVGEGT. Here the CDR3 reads CASSFLAPTQETQYF. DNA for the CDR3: TGTGCCAGCAGTTTCCTAGCGCCTACTCAAGAGACCCAGTACTTC.

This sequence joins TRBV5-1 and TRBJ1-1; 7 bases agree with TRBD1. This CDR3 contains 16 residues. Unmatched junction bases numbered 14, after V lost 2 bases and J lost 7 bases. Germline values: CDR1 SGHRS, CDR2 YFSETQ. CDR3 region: CASSLSPGQAFIEAFF. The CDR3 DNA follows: TGCGCCAGCAGCTTATCCCCCGGACAGGCCTTTATTGAAGCTTTCTTT.

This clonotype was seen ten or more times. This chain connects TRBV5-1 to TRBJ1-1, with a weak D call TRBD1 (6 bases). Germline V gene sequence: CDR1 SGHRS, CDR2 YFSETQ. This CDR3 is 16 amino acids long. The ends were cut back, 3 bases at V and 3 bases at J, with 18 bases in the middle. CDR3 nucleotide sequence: TGCGCCAGCAGCTCTTACAGGGCCGGGGAGGACACTGAAGCTTTCTTT. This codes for CASSSYRAGEDTEAFF.

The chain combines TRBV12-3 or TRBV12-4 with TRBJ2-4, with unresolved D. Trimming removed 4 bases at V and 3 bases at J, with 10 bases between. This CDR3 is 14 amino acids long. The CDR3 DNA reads TGTGCCAGCAGTTCTCCTCGCGACAAAAACATTCAGTACTTC. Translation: CASSSPRDKNIQYF.

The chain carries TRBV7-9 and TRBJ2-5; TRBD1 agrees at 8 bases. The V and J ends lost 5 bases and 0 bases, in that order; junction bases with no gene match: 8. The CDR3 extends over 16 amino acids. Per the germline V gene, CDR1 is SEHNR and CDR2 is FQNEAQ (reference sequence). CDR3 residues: CASSRGQGEYQETQYF. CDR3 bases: TGTGCCAGCAGCCGTGGACAGGGAGAATACCAAGAGACCCAGTACTTC.

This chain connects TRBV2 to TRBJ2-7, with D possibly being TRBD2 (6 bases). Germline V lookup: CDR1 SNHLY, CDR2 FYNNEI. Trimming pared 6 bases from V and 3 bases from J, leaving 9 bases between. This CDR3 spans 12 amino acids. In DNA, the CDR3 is TGTGCCAGCAGCCGGACTAACTACGAGCAGTACGTC. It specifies CASSRTNYEQYV.

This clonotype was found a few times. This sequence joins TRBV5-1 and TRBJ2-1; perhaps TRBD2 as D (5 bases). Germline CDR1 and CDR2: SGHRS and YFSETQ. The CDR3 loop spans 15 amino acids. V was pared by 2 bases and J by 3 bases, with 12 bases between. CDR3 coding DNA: TGCGCCAGCAGCTTAACCCTGGCGGGCTACAATGAGCAGTTCTTC. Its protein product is CASSLTLAGYNEQFF. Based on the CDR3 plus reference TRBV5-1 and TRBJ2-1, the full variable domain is KAGVTQTPRYLIKTRGQQVTLSCSPISGHRSVSWYQQTPGQGLQFLFEYFSETQRNKGNFPGRFSGRQFSNSRSEMNVSTLELGDSALYLCASSLTLAGYNEQFFGPGTRLTVL.

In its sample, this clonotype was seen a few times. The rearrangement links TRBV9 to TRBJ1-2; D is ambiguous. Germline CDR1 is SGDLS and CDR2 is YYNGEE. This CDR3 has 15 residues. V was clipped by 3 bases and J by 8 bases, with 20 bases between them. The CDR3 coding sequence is TGTGCCAGCAGCGCCCAAAATACCCGATTTCCCGGCTACACCTTC. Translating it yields CASSAQNTRFPGYTF.

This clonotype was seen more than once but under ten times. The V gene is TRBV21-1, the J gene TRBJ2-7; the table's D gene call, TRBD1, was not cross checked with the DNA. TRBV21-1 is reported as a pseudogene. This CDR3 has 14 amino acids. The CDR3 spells CASRLGGTLYEQYF. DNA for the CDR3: TGTGCCAGCAGGCTCGGCGGGACCCTGTACGAGCAGTACTTC.

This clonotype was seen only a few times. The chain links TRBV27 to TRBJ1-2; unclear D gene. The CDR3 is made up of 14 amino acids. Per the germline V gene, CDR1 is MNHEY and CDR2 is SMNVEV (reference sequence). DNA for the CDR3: TGTGCAGCCCAGAGTGGGGATCAGAACTATGGCTACACCTTC. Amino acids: CAAQSGDQNYGYTF.

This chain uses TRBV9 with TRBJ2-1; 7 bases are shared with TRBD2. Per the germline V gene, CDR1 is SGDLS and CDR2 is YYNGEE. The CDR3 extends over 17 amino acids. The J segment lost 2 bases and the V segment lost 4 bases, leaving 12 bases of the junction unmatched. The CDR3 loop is CASSLELAGSTYNEQFF. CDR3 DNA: TGTGCCAGCAGCTTGGAATTAGCGGGTTCCACCTACAATGAGCAGTTCTTC.

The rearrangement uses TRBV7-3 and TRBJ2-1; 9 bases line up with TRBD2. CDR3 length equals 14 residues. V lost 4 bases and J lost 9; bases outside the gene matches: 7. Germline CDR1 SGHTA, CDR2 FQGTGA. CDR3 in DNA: TGTGCCAGCAGCTCGGGACTAGCTTCGGGTGAGCAGTTCTTC. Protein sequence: CASSSGLASGEQFF.

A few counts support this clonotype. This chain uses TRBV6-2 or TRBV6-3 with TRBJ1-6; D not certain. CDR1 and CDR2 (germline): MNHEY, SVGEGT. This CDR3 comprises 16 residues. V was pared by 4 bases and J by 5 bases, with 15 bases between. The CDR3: CASSSRGSANNSPLHF. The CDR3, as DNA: TGTGCCAGCAGTTCCCGTGGAAGTGCTAATAATTCACCCCTCCACTTT.

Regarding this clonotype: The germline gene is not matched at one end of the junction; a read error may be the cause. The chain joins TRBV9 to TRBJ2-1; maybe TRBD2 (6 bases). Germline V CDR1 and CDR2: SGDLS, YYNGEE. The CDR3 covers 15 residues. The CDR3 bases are TGTGCCAGCAGCGTAGTGGCGGGAAGCTACACTGAGCAGTTCTTC. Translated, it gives CASSVVAGSYTEQFF.

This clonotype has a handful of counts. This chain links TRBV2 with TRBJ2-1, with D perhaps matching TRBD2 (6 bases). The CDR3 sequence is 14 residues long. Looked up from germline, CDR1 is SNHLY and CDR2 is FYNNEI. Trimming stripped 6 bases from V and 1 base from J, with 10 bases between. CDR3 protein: CASRLSGSYNEQFF. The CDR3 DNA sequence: TGTGCCAGCAGACTAAGCGGGTCCTACAATGAGCAGTTCTTC. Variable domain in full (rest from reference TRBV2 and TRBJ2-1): EPEVTQTPSHQVTQMGQEVILRCVPISNHLYFYWYRQILGQKVEFLVSFYNNEISEKSEIFDDQFSVERPDGSNFTLKIRSTKLEDSAMYFCASRLSGSYNEQFFGPGTRLTVL.

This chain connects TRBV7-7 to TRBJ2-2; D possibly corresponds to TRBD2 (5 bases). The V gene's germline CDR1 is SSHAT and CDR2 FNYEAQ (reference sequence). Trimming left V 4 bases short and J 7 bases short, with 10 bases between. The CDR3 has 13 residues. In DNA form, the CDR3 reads TGTGCCAGCAGCTGGGAGAGGAACGGGGAGCTGTTTTTT. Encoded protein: CASSWERNGELFF.

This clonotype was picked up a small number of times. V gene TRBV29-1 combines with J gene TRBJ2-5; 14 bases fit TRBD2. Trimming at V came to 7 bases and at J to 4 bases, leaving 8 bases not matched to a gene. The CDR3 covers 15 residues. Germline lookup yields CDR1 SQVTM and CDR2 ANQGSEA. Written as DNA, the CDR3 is TGCAGCGCCGGACTAGCGGGGGGCCTTGGAGAGACCCAGTACTTC. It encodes CSAGLAGGLGETQYF.

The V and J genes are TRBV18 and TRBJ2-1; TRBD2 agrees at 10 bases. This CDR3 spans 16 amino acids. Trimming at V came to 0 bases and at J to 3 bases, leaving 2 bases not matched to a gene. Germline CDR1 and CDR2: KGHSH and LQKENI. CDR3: CASSPPLAGVYNEQFF. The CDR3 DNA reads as TGTGCCAGCTCACCACCCCTAGCGGGAGTCTACAATGAGCAGTTCTTC.

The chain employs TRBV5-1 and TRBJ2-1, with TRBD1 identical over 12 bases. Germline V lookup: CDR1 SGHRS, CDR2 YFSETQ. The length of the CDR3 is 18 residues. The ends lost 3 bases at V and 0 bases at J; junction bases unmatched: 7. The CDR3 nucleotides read TGCGCCAGCAGCTCCGCCGGGACAGGGGGCCCCTCCTACAATGAGCAGTTCTTC. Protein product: CASSSAGTGGPSYNEQFF. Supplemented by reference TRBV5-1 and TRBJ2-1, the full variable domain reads KAGVTQTPRYLIKTRGQQVTLSCSPISGHRSVSWYQQTPGQGLQFLFEYFSETQRNKGNFPGRFSGRQFSNSRSEMNVSTLELGDSALYLCASSSAGTGGPSYNEQFFGPGTRLTVL.

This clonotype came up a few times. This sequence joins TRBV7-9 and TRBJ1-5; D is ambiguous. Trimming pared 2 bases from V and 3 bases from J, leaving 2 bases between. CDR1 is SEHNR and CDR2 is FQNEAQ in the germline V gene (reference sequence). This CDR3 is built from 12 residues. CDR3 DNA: TGTGCCAGCAGCTTATTCAATCAGCCCCAGCATTTT. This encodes CASSLFNQPQHF.

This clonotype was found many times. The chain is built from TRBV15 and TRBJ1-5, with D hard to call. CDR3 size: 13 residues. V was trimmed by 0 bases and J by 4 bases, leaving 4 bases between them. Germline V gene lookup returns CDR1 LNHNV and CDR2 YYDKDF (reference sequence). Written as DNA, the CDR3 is TGTGCCACCAGCAGAGAGGGGAATCAGCCCCAGCATTTT. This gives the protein CATSREGNQPQHF.

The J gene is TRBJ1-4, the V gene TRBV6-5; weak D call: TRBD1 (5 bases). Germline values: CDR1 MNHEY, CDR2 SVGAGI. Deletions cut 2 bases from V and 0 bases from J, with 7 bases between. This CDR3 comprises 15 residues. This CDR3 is CASSYGAATNEKLFF. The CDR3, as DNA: TGTGCCAGCAGTTACGGGGCGGCAACTAATGAAAAACTGTTTTTT.

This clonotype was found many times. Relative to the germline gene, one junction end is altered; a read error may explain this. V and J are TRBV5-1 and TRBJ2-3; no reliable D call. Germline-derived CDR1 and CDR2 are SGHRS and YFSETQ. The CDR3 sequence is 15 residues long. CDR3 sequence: CASSLLPGSTDTQYF. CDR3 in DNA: TGTGCCAGCAGCTTACTTCCCGGAAGCACAGATACGCAGTATTTT.

The CDR3 spells CSVGQGENIQYF. As DNA, the CDR3 is TGCAGCGTGGGACAGGGAGAAAACATTCAGTACTTC. V gene TRBV29-1 combines with J gene TRBJ2-4; 9 bases are a match to TRBD1. Germline assignment: CDR1 SQVTM and CDR2 ANQGSEA. There are 12 residues in the CDR3. V gave up 6 bases and J gave up 5 bases; unmatched junction bases: 2.

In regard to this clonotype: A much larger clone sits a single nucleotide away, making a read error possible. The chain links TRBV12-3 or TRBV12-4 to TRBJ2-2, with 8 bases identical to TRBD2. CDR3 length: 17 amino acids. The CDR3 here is CVSSLSAGATNTGELFF. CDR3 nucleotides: TGTGTCAGCAGTTTATCAGCGGGGGCCACGAACACCGGGGAGCTGTTTTTT.

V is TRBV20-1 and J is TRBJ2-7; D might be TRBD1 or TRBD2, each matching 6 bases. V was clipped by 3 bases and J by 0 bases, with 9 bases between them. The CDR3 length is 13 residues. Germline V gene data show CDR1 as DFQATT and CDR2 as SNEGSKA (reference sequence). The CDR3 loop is CSASRGLSYEQYF. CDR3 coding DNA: TGCAGTGCTAGTCGGGGGCTCTCCTACGAGCAGTACTTC.